Below are 5 T cell receptor beta chains sequenced from a single sample in a study of CD8 T cells in ankylosing spondylitis. TCRdb processed the 5' RACE reads anew with MiXCR; each CDR3 protein has one entry. The table records roughly 69,000 distinct CDR3 sequences, less than 6% of them present only once. The sample was blood, either unsorted or a sorted T cell fraction (not recorded which). The receptors shown here come from a male donor with ankylosing spondylitis or in good health (not recorded which).

This clonotype was picked up many times. The DNA for the CDR3 is TGTGCCAGCAGTTACAGGGACAGTTCCACAGATACGCAGTATTTT. Translating it yields CASSYRDSSTDTQYF. The V gene is TRBV6-2 or TRBV6-3, the J gene TRBJ2-3, with 7 bases fitting TRBD1. The trim removed 2 bases at V and 2 bases at J, leaving 4 bases unmatched. In germline, CDR1 is MNHEY, CDR2 SVGEGT. This CDR3 is 15 amino acids long.

By proportion, this clonotype is medium-sized. This chain connects TRBV10-3 to TRBJ2-3, with D hard to call. CDR1 and CDR2 (germline): ENHRY, SYGVKD. The CDR3 runs to 12 residues. Trimming stripped 2 bases from V and 4 bases from J, with 4 bases between. The CDR3 nucleotides are TGTGCCATCAGTGAGATGGCAGATACGCAGTATTTT. It yields the protein CAISEMADTQYF.

This clonotype was seen ten or more times. V and J are TRBV12-3 or TRBV12-4 and TRBJ2-1; a weak D match, TRBD1 (6 bases). The CDR3 contains 12 residues. Trimming left V 6 bases short and J 6 bases short, with 9 bases between. This CDR3 is CASRQGSNEQFF. Here the CDR3 DNA reads TGTGCCAGCAGACAGGGTAGCAATGAGCAGTTCTTC.

In this sample, this clonotype turned up many times. The J gene is TRBJ2-1, the V gene TRBV7-2; 9 nucleotides match TRBD2. V shed 5 bases and J 4 bases; nucleotides not matched to a gene: 6. The CDR3 sequence is 15 residues long. Germline-derived CDR1 and CDR2 are SGHTA and FQGNSA. CDR3 coding DNA: TGTGCCAGCAGCCGGACTAGCGCGGTATACAATGAGCAGTTCTTC. Translation: CASSRTSAVYNEQFF. The variable domain in full, with the rest retrieved from reference TRBV7-2 and TRBJ2-1, is GAGVSQSPSNKVTEKGKDVELRCDPISGHTALYWYRQSLGQGLEFLIYFQGNSAPDKSGLPSDRFSAERTGGSVSTLTIQRTQQEDSAVYLCASSRTSAVYNEQFFGPGTRLTVL.

There are many counts of this clonotype. The chain is built from TRBV15 and TRBJ2-1, with 8 positions matching TRBD1. This CDR3 comprises 15 residues. The trim removed 3 bases at V and 3 bases at J, leaving 4 bases unmatched. Germline lookup yields CDR1 LNHNV and CDR2 YYDKDF (reference sequence). DNA for the CDR3: TGTGCCACCAGCAGGGACAGGGAATACTACAATGAGCAGTTCTTC. This encodes CATSRDREYYNEQFF.